This T cell receptor (beta chain) was identified during a study of cytomegalovirus exposure and HLA in healthy donors. Study-wide background: The same platform used for the roughly 650 first-cohort repertoires was also used for the roughly 130 validation repertoires, as a later analysis reported. General observations from the study: Rare TCR sequences dominated, though some public TCRs recurred in many donors.

Repertoires were generated with immunoSEQ multiplex PCR, while TCRdb's copy carries only in-frame clones and drops some. The sample yields roughly 100,000 clones, approximately 86% seen once. Concerning this clone: The antigen remains unidentified.

The CDR3 contains 13 residues. Germline V gene lookup returns CDR1 SEHNR and CDR2 FQNEAQ (reference sequence). V dropped 2 bases and J dropped 6; count of bases not matched to a gene: 1. The chain has TRBV7-9 and TRBJ1-5; TRBD1 matches 7 bases. Input material: PBMCs. This receptor was obtained from a woman between 18 and 30 years old in good health and CMV-seropositive. CDR3 sequence: CASSLSGGQPQHF. The CDR3 DNA reads as TGTGCCAGCAGCTTATCAGGGGGTCAGCCCCAGCATTTT.